This section outlines one TCR beta chain sequence together with its context. This receptor's antigen is unknown. No base qualities exist here, and no much larger clone lies one base off it. Libraries were constructed by PCR. Sequencing was performed on an Illumina HiSeq 2500. TCR libraries were prepared with molecular barcoding, using unique molecular identifiers to normalize TCRbeta repertoire quantification. The public reads were quality trimmed at Q25 with fastp and then assembled into clones with MiXCR by TCRdb, keeping productive beta chains. CDR3 protein sequences are deduplicated, and each keeps its most common genes and DNA. For this sample there are fewer than 700,000 distinct CDR3 sequences; under 30% appear just once. The top ten hold over 12% of the sample. Reading the label with the study, this specimen's treatment or condition is: allogeneic hematopoietic cell transplantation with graft depleted of TCRalphabeta T cells and CD19 B cells. The children who served as transplant recipients had been given grafts of TCRalphabeta/CD19-depleted allogeneic hematopoietic cells.

The data are from a study of T-cell reconstitution after alpha-beta-depleted transplantation in children (dated by TCRdb to 2016 to 2018). Regarding the research as a whole: T-cell immune reconstitution after TCRalphabeta/CD19-depleted allogeneic hematopoietic cell transplantation in children was quantitatively tracked in the study by means of TCR repertoire profiling.

Summary of the overall study and its limitations: Over the following months the frequencies of hyperexpanded clones went down, and after one year T-cell counts and TCRbeta diversity were mostly credited to newly produced T cells. In some patients, the high TCRbeta diversity seen at day 60 was put down to recipient T cells and intrathymic progenitors that had survived conditioning. Apparently early alphabetaT-cell count recovery about two months after transplant reportedly relied on only several hundred rapidly expanded clones derived from non-depleted graft cells.

As encoded in the germline V gene, CDR1 is SGHRS while CDR2 is YFSETQ. The CDR3 holds 16 amino acids from the cysteine to the phenylalanine. Only the CDR3 part of the read is kept: 48 bases, read in frame from the first base. At the junction V is shortened by 0 bases and J by 2 bases, with 14 bases in between. The sequencing used PBMCs, mostly from graft donor cells, collected 360 days after TCRalphabeta/CD19-depleted stem cell transplant. The receptor was isolated from a boy in the first two years of life who had a stem cell transplant for acute myeloid leukemia, so the T cells may come from the graft donor. Recombination linked TRBV5-1 to TRBJ2-5, with TRBD2 tentatively as D gene (5 bases match). CDR3 sequence: CASSLAGDSVQETQYF. The DNA sequence is TGCGCCAGCAGCTTGGCCGGGGATTCGGTGCAAGAGACCCAGTACTTC.